This TCR beta chain was sequenced in a study of early T cells in non-severe SARS-CoV-2 infection. Unique molecular identifier tags were affixed to discrete cDNA molecules. TCRdb used MiXCR to reprocess the 5' RACE reads, holding one entry per CDR3 protein. This repertoire shows 55,000 to 75,000 distinct CDR3 sequences, approximately 8% found once; its top ten account for about 3.7%. Losses at the gene ends were 4 bases for V and 2 bases for J; bases not matched to a gene: 6. CDR1 and CDR2 (germline): LNHDA, SQIVND (reference sequence). The CDR3 sequence is 16 residues long. The chain has TRBV19 and TRBJ1-5; TRBD1 aligns across 9 bases. Sequences were obtained from whole blood. This sequence was found in an adult who was a healthcare worker with PCR-confirmed SARS-CoV-2 infection or an uninfected control (not recorded which). Written as DNA, the CDR3 is TGTGCCAGTAGTAGACAGGGGGGAAAGGGCAATCAGCCCCAGCATTTT. It is translated as CASSRQGGKGNQPQHF.